The clone carrying this T cell receptor (beta chain) appeared a few times. Its antigen is unknown. The CDR3 runs to 16 residues. J was trimmed by 5 bases and V by 1 base; bases with no gene match: 8. Germline loops: CDR1 MGHRA, CDR2 YSYEKL. During its preparation, the TCRbeta library received unique molecular identifiers. Using its own MiXCR run on the PCR reads, TCRdb lists one record per CDR3 protein. The table has 70,000 to 95,000 distinct CDR3 sequences, 15% to 20% seen once. This record belongs to a study of T-cell reconstitution after alpha-beta-depleted transplantation in children. Broader study findings: It was reported that alpha-beta T cells came from several hundred expanded graft clones (about two months after transplant).

The sequence was collected from a male patient aged 2-9 years who had a stem cell transplant for acute lymphoblastic leukemia, so the T cells may come from the graft donor. The genes are TRBV4-1 and TRBJ2-5; 9 nucleotides align to TRBD1. The sample here was PBMCs, mostly from graft donor cells, taken 360 days after TCRalphabeta/CD19-depleted stem cell transplant. CDR3 in amino acids: CASSQGRTGVEETQYF. CDR3 nucleotides: TGCGCCAGCAGCCAAGGGAGGACAGGGGTGGAGGAGACCCAGTACTTC.